Presented here are 13 T cell receptor beta chains from one specimen sequenced in a study of response to subunit inactivated influenza vaccine. TCRdb reanalysed the RT-PCR reads using MiXCR and keeps one entry per CDR3 protein. The table includes 550,000 to 800,000 distinct CDR3 sequences, approximately 13% detected once. This specimen consisted of PBMCs from blood, obtained less than 15 days before vaccination. The receptors come from a man between 45 and 60 years old who received an inactivated influenza vaccine.

In DNA form, the CDR3 reads TGCAGCGTTGGAGGACTAGCGGGAGTGGTTGGAGATACGCAGTATTTT. It specifies CSVGGLAGVVGDTQYF. The chain carries TRBV29-1 and TRBJ2-3; 13 bases line up with TRBD2. The germline gives CDR1 SQVTM, CDR2 ANQGSEA. The CDR3 runs 16 residues. Trimming at V came to 4 bases and at J to 5 bases, leaving 9 bases not matched to a gene.

This clonotype was recorded many times. The chain carries TRBV28 and TRBJ1-2; 8 bases are shared with TRBD1. Germline CDR1 and CDR2: MDHEN and SYDVKM. This CDR3 is 15 amino acids long. V lost 4 bases to trimming and J lost 5 bases; unmatched junction nucleotides: 9. CDR3 sequence (DNA): TGTGCCAGCAGTTCCCGCCGGGACAGGCCATATGGCTACACCTTC. Residues: CASSSRRDRPYGYTF.

The gene calls are TRBV12-3 or TRBV12-4 and TRBJ2-3; 7 positions agree with TRBD2. The J segment lost 4 bases and the V segment lost 6 bases, leaving 10 bases of the junction unmatched. The CDR3 has 15 amino acids. The CDR3 region is CASSPGGAAADTQYF. DNA of the CDR3: TGTGCCAGCAGCCCGGGGGGAGCGGCTGCAGATACGCAGTATTTT.

This clonotype was recorded only once. The gene calls are TRBV12-3 or TRBV12-4 and TRBJ1-5, with D perhaps TRBD1 (5 bases). The CDR3 extends over 14 amino acids. V was trimmed by 6 bases and J by 5 bases, leaving 14 bases between them. The CDR3 is CASRKGWRDQPQHF. The CDR3 DNA sequence: TGTGCCAGCAGAAAGGGGTGGAGGGATCAGCCCCAGCATTTT.

The sample holds a few counts of this clonotype. The chain couples TRBV4-2 to TRBJ2-7, with D possibly TRBD2 on 6 matching bases. V dropped 4 bases and J dropped 6 bases, with 19 bases sitting between them. Germline V lookup: CDR1 LGHNA, CDR2 YNFKEQ. This CDR3 contains 15 residues. This CDR3 reads CASSPRGGDLGEQYF. In DNA, the CDR3 is TGTGCCAGCAGCCCTCGTGGAGGGGACCTAGGCGAGCAGTACTTC.

V gene TRBV20-1 combines with J gene TRBJ2-7, with TRBD1 as a possible D gene (5 bases). V was pared by 1 base and J by 2 bases, with 12 bases between. The CDR3 runs 14 residues. The germline V gene has CDR1 DFQATT and CDR2 SNEGSKA (reference sequence). Written as DNA, the CDR3 is TGCAGTGCTAGAGTCGGCAGGGTCCCCTACGAGCAGTACTTC. Protein product: CSARVGRVPYEQYF.

The chain recombines TRBV7-9 with TRBJ2-7; 7 nucleotides agree with TRBD2. J was trimmed by 5 bases and V by 1 base; bases with no gene match: 8. The germline gives CDR1 SEHNR, CDR2 FQNEAQ (reference sequence). This CDR3 is 15 amino acids long. The CDR3 here is CASSLESGGIHEQYF. The CDR3 DNA follows: TGTGCCAGCAGCTTAGAGTCGGGAGGTATCCACGAGCAGTACTTC. Complete variable domain (other parts from reference TRBV7-9 and TRBJ2-7): DTGVSQNPRHKITKRGQNVTFRCDPISEHNRLYWYRQTLGQGPEFLTYFQNEAQLEKSRLLSDRFSAERPKGSFSTLEIQRTEQGDSAMYLCASSLESGGIHEQYFGPGTRLTVT.

This clonotype was recorded at least ten times. The J gene is TRBJ2-1, the V gene TRBV9; 9 bases align to TRBD2. This CDR3 is built from 17 residues. V gave up 0 bases and J gave up 6 bases; unmatched junction bases: 10. The germline V gene has CDR1 SGDLS and CDR2 YYNGEE. CDR3 amino acids: CASSVGPVAGAGNEQFF. The DNA of the CDR3 is TGTGCCAGCAGCGTAGGACCGGTAGCGGGAGCGGGCAATGAGCAGTTCTTC.

This clonotype turned up a few times. The chain combines TRBV7-9 with TRBJ2-5, with a tentative D call TRBD2 (5 bases). Per germline, CDR1 SEHNR and CDR2 FQNEAQ (reference sequence). V was trimmed by 5 bases and J by 10 bases, leaving 20 bases between them. The CDR3 runs 14 residues. The CDR3 DNA sequence: TGTGCCAGCAGCGCACCCGGGCCAATGAGGGACCAGTACTTC. Its translation is CASSAPGPMRDQYF.

This clonotype was found many times. The chain is built from TRBV28 and TRBJ1-5; D is ambiguous. Germline CDR1 is MDHEN and CDR2 is SYDVKM. The CDR3 length is 13 residues. The V gene lost 10 bases and the J gene lost 0 bases, with 10 bases spanning the gap. The CDR3 here is CATDRDSNQPQHF. Here the CDR3 DNA reads TGTGCCACCGACCGGGATAGCAATCAGCCCCAGCATTTT.

This clonotype was detected a few times. The chain links TRBV5-5 to TRBJ1-4; tentatively, D is TRBD1 (5 bases). The CDR3 has 15 amino acids. From germline, CDR1 is SGHKS and CDR2 YYEKEE (reference sequence). The ends were cut back, 3 bases at V and 4 bases at J, with 13 bases in the middle. The CDR3: CASSYSGTNNEKLFF. CDR3 nucleotide sequence: TGTGCCAGCAGCTATTCCGGGACTAATAATGAAAAACTGTTTTTT.

This clonotype was detected a few times. The genes are TRBV12-3 or TRBV12-4 and TRBJ2-3, with 16 bases identical to TRBD2. V lost 11 bases and J lost 4; bases outside the gene matches: 18. The CDR3 is made up of 19 amino acids. The CDR3 region has the DNA TGTGCCCTCAGTTTAGGGACTAGCGGGGGGGCCGTAGTCCCAGATACGCAGTATTTT. This encodes CALSLGTSGGAVVPDTQYF.

The chain recombines TRBV2 with TRBJ2-5, with D uncertain. Per the germline V gene, CDR1 is SNHLY and CDR2 is FYNNEI. This CDR3 has 13 residues. Deletions cut 3 bases from V and 4 bases from J, with 9 bases between. The CDR3 protein is CASSEGGRETQYF. The CDR3 DNA follows: TGTGCCAGCAGTGAGGGTGGGCGAGAGACCCAGTACTTC.